This T cell receptor (beta chain) was found in a study of OX40 agonist ivuxolimab in advanced cancers. Turning to the study itself: Males comprised around 80% of the group, whose mean age was approximately 60 years (range 23 to 79).

About this clone itself: What it binds is unknown.

Points from the study as a whole: Compared with CD4+, CD8+ T cells on average had more expanded clones.

CDR1 SNHLY and CDR2 FYNNEI come from the germline V gene. The V end was cut by 4 bases, the J end by 4 bases, with 11 bases between. CDR3 size: 14 residues. Individuals having autoimmune disease history or systemic immunosuppression were not enrolled. On cycle 4 day 1 and cycle 7 day 1, as well as at baseline, blood was sampled. Using immunoSEQ multiplex PCR, the repertoire was profiled, and TCRdb retains in-frame clones only, with some absent. The sample has more than 9,000 clones, 65% to 85% seen once; the top ten hold more than 14%. The sample in question was CD4+ or CD8+ T cells sorted from blood, obtained in a trial of the OX40 agonist ivuxolimab. J is TRBJ1-3 and V is TRBV2; D possibly corresponds to TRBD1 (5 bases). This TCR was sampled from an adult with an advanced solid tumor such as melanoma, head and neck, liver or kidney cancer. The CDR3 reads CASSGGHRGNTIYF. CDR3 coding DNA: TGTGCCAGCAGTGGCGGACATAGGGGAAACACCATATATTTT.